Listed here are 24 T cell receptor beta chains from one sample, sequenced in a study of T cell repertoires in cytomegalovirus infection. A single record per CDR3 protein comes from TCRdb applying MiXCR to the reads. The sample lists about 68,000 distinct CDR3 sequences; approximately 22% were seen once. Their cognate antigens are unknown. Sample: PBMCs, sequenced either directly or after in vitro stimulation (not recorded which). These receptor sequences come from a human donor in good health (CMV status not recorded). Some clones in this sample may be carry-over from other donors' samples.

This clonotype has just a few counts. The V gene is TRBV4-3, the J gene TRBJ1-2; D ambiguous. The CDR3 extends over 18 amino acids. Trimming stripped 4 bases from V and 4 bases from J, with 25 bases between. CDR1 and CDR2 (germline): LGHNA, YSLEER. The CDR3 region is CASSRSRVETSLAYGYTF. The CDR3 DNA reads TGCGCCAGCAGCCGATCAAGAGTAGAGACATCATTGGCCTATGGCTACACCTTC.

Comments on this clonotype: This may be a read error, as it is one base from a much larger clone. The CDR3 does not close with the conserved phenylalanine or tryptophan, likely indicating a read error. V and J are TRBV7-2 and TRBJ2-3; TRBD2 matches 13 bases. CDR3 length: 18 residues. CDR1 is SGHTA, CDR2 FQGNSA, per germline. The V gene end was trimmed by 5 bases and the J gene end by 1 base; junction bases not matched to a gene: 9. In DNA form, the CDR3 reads TGTGCCAGCAGCCCCCGGACTAGCGGGAGATTTGGCACAGATACGCAGTATTTA. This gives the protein CASSPRTSGRFGTDTQYL.

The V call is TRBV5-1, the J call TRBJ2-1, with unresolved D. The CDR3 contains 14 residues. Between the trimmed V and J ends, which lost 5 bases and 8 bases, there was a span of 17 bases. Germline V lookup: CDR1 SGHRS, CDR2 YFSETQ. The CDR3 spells CASRLWTLTDEQFF. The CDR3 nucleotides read TGCGCCAGCAGGCTATGGACCCTCACAGATGAGCAGTTCTTC. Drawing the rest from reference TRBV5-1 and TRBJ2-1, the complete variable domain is KAGVTQTPRYLIKTRGQQVTLSCSPISGHRSVSWYQQTPGQGLQFLFEYFSETQRNKGNFPGRFSGRQFSNSRSEMNVSTLELGDSALYLCASRLWTLTDEQFFGPGTRLTVL.

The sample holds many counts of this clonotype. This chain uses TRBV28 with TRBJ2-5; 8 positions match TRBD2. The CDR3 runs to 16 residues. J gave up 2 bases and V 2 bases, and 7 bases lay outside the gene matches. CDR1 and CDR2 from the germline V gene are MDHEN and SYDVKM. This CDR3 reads CASSLATSGSQETQYF. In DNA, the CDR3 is TGTGCCAGCAGTTTAGCAACTAGCGGCAGTCAAGAGACCCAGTACTTC.

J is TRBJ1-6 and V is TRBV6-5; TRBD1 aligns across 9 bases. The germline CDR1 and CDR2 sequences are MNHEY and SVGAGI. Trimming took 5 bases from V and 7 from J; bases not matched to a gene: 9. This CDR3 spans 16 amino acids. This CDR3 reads CASSPTLGQGNSPLHF. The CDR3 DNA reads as TGTGCCAGCAGTCCAACGCTTGGACAGGGGAATTCACCCCTCCACTTT.

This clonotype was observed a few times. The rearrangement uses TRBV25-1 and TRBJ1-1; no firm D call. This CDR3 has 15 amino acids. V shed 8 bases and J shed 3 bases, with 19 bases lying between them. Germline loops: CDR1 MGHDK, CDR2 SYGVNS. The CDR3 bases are TGTGCCAGCCTATTGGGCAGGCAGACCTACACTGAAGCTTTCTTT. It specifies CASLLGRQTYTEAFF.

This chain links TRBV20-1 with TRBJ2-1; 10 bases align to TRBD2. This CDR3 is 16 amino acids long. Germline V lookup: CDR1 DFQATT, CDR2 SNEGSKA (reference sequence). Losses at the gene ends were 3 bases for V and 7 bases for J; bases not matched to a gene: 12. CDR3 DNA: TGCAGTGCTAGTCCCCTATCTAGCGGGAGTTTGAATGAGCAGTTCTTC. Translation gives CSASPLSSGSLNEQFF.

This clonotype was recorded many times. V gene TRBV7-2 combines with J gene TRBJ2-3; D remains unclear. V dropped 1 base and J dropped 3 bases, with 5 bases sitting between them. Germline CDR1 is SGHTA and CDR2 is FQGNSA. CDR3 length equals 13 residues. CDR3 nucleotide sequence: TGTGCCAGCAGCTTAGAGAGGACAGATACGCAGTATTTT. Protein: CASSLERTDTQYF.

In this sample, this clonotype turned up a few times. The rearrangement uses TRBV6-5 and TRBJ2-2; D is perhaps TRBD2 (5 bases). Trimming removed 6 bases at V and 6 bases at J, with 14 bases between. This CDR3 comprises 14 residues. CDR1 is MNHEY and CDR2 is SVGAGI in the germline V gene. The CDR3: CASSPVRAAGELFF. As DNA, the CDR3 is TGTGCCAGCAGCCCCGTGCGGGCTGCCGGGGAGCTGTTTTTT.

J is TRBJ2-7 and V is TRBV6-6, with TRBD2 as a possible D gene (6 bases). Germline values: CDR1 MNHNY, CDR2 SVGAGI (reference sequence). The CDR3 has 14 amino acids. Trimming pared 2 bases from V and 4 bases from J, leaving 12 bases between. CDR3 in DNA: TGTGCCAGCAGTTACGGCGGGGTAGGATACGAGCAGTACTTC. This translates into CASSYGGVGYEQYF.

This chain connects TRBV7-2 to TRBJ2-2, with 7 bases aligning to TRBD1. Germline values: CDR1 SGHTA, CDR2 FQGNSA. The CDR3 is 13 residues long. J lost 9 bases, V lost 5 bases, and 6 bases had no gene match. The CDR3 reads CASSLGQTRELFF. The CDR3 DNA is TGTGCCAGCAGCCTGGGACAGACGAGGGAGCTGTTTTTT.

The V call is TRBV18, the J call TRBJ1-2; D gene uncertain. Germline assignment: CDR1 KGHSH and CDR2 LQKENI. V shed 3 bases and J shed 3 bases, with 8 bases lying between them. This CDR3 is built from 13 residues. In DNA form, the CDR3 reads TGTGCCAGCTCACCTCTTCAGGACTATGGCTACACCTTC. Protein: CASSPLQDYGYTF.

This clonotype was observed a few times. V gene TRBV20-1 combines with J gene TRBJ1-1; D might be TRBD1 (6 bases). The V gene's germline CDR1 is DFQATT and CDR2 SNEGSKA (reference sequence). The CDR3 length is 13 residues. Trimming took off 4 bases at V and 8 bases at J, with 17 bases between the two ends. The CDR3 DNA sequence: TGCAGTGCTAAGGTTAAAAAGGGGGGGGAAGCTTTCTTT. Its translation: CSAKVKKGGEAFF.

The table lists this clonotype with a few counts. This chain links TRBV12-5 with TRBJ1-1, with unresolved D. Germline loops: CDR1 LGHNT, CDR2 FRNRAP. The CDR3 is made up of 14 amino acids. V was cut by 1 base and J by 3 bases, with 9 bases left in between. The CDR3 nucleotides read TGTGCTAGTGGTTTGGGCGGATGGGACACTGAAGCTTTCTTT. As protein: CASGLGGWDTEAFF. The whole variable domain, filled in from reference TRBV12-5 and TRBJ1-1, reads DARVTQTPRHKVTEMGQEVTMRCQPILGHNTVFWYRQTMMQGLELLAYFRNRAPLDDSGMPKDRFSAEMPDATLATLKIQPSEPRDSAVYFCASGLGGWDTEAFFGQGTRLTVV.

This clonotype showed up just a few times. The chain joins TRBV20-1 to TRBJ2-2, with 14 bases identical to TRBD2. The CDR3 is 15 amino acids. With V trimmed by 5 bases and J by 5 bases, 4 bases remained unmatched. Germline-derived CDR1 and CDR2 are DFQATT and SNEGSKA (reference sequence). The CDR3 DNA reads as TGCAGTGCTGAGACTAGCGGGAGGGGGACCGGGGAGCTGTTTTTT. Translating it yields CSAETSGRGTGELFF.

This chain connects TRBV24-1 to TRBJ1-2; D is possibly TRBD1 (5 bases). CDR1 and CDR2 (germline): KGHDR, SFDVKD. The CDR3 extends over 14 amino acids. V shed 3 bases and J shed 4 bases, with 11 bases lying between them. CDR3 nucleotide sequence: TGTGCCACCAGTGATAACAGGACTTCCTATGGCTACACCTTC. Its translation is CATSDNRTSYGYTF.

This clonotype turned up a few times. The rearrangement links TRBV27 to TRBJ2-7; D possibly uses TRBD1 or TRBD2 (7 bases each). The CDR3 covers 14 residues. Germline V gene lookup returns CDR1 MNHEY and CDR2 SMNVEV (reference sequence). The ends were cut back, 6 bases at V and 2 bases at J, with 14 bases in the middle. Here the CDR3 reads CASRGGGQPYEQYF. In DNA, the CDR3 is TGTGCCAGCAGGGGAGGGGGACAGCCCTACGAGCAGTACTTC.

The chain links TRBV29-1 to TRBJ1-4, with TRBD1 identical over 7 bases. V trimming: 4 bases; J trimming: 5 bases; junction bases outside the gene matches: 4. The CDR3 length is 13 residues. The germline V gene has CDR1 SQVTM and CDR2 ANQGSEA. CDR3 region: CSVATGTNEKLFF. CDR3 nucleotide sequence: TGCAGCGTTGCGACAGGGACAAATGAAAAACTGTTTTTT.

The CDR3 spells CASSAGSGNTGELFF. The CDR3 DNA reads TGTGCCAGCTCCGCAGGATCGGGGAACACCGGGGAGCTGTTTTTT. The chain is built from TRBV18 and TRBJ2-2; D uncertain. Germline CDR1 is KGHSH and CDR2 is LQKENI. CDR3 length: 15 amino acids. V lost 6 bases, J lost 1 base, and 12 bases lay in between.

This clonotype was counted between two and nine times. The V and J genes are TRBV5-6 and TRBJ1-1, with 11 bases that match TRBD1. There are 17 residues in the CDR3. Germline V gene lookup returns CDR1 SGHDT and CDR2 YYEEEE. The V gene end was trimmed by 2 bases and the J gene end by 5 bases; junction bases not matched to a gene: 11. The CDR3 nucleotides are TGTGCCAGCAGCTTCTCGGGACAGGGGGACTTGGCTACTGAAGCTTTCTTT. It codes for CASSFSGQGDLATEAFF.

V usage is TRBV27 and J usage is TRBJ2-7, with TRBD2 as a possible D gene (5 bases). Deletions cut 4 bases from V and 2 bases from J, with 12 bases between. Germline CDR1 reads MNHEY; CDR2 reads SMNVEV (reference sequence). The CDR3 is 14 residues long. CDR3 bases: TGTGCCAGCAGTTCAACTAGACTTACCTACGAGCAGTACTTC. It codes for CASSSTRLTYEQYF.

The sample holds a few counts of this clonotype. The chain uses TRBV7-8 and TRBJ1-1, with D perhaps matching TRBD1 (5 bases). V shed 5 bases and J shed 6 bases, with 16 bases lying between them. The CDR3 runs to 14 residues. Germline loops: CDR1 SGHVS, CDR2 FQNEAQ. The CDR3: CASSPRPGLAEAFF. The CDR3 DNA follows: TGTGCCAGCAGCCCAAGGCCGGGGCTGGCTGAAGCTTTCTTT.

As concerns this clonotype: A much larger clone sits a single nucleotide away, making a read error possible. In DNA, the CDR3 is TGTGCCCGCAGCTTAGTGGCTAGCGGGATAACAGATACGCAGTATTTT. It encodes CARSLVASGITDTQYF. The V gene is TRBV7-2, the J gene TRBJ2-3; 9 bases fit TRBD2. The CDR3 loop spans 16 amino acids. CDR1 is SGHTA and CDR2 is FQGNSA in the germline V gene.

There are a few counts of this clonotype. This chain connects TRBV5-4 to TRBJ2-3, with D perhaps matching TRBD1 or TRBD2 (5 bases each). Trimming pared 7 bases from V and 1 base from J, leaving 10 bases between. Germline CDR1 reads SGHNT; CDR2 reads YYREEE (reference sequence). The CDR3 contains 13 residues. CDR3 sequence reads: CASGGEGTDTQYF. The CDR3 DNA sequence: TGTGCCAGCGGGGGAGAGGGCACAGATACGCAGTATTTT. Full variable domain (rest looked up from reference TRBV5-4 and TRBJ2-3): ETGVTQSPTHLIKTRGQQVTLRCSSQSGHNTVSWYQQALGQGPQFIFQYYREEENGRGNFPPRFSGLQFPNYSSELNVNALELDDSALYLCASGGEGTDTQYFGPGTRLTVL.